This T cell receptor beta chain appears in the sequencing data of a study of blood T cell repertoires in COVID-19. The wider study: The analysed material was cDNA or gDNA that came from T cells, B-cell-depleted T cells, or PBMCs.

Using immunoSEQ multiplex PCR, the repertoire was profiled, and TCRdb retains in-frame clones only, with some absent. This sample carries fewer than 200,000 clones, about 86% of them seen once, and the ten largest clones take 12%. Germline CDR1 reads SEHNR; CDR2 reads FQNEAQ (reference sequence). The CDR3 is 17 amino acids. V shed 5 bases and J 7 bases; nucleotides not matched to a gene: 9. The sequence came from a woman aged 70-85 years with COVID-19, enrolled during active disease. The sequencing input was peripheral blood. V gene TRBV7-9 combines with J gene TRBJ2-1; 15 nucleotides match TRBD2. CDR3 protein: CASSRGTSGRQRNEQFF. CDR3 coding DNA: TGTGCCAGCAGCAGGGGGACTAGCGGGAGGCAGAGGAATGAGCAGTTCTTC.